These T cell receptor beta chains were read from a single sample in a study of cytomegalovirus exposure and HLA in healthy donors. The method was immunoSEQ multiplex PCR; TCRdb's version includes in-frame clones alone and lacks a portion of them. The sample carries fewer than 250,000 clones, 75% to 90% recorded once. The source material was PBMCs. Receptors were obtained from a boy aged 2 to 9 in good health and CMV-seronegative. The CDR3 runs from the conserved cysteine through the conserved F or W. A D gene is named only where the DNA matches it firmly. Only part of the rows carry a size: once, few, many, or a class if the clone is expanded.

clone size: .; V gene: TRBV27; J gene: TRBJ1-1; D gene: .; CDR3 DNA: TGTGCCAGCAGTTTCCAGACAGCCAACACTGAAGCTTTCTTT; CDR3 protein: CASSFQTANTEAFF
clone size: .; V gene: TRBV4-1; J gene: TRBJ2-3; D gene: .; CDR3 DNA: TGCGCCAGCAGCCAAGAGGTAGCGAGCGGAAATACGCAGTATTTT; CDR3 protein: CASSQEVASGNTQYF
clone size: .; V gene: TRBV10-2; J gene: TRBJ2-1; D gene: .; CDR3 DNA: TGCGCCAGCAGAAGCCCCTATCAGGGTAATGAGCAGTTCTTC; CDR3 protein: CASRSPYQGNEQFF
clone size: .; V gene: TRBV5-1; J gene: TRBJ2-1; D gene: TRBD2; CDR3 DNA: TGCGCCAGCAGCTGGGGAGCGGGGGGGGAGGTGAATGAGCAGTTCTTC; CDR3 protein: CASSWGAGGEVNEQFF
clone size: .; V gene: TRBV5-1; J gene: TRBJ2-2; D gene: .; CDR3 DNA: TGCGCCAGCAGCTTGGTAGAACCGAACACCGGGGAGCTGTTTTTT; CDR3 protein: CASSLVEPNTGELFF
clone size: .; V gene: TRBV7-8; J gene: TRBJ2-3; D gene: TRBD2; CDR3 DNA: TGTGCCAGCAGCTTTGTGGGAGGGCCATCAGATACGCAGTATTTT; CDR3 protein: CASSFVGGPSDTQYF
clone size: .; V gene: TRBV28; J gene: TRBJ1-6; D gene: TRBD1; CDR3 DNA: TGTGCCATCATGGGACAGGGAAATTCACCCCTCCACTTT; CDR3 protein: CAIMGQGNSPLHF
clone size: .; V gene: TRBV27; J gene: TRBJ1-3; D gene: TRBD1; CDR3 DNA: TGTGCCAGCAGTCCCAAATCCGGGACAGGACGCCGATGGAACTCTGGAAACACCATATATTTT; CDR3 protein: CASSPKSGTGRRWNSGNTIYF
clone size: .; V gene: TRBV5-1; J gene: TRBJ2-5; D gene: TRBD2; CDR3 DNA: TGCGCCAGCAGCATGACTAGCGTGGCAGAGACCCAGTACTTC; CDR3 protein: CASSMTSVAETQYF
clone size: .; V gene: TRBV2; J gene: TRBJ1-5; D gene: .; CDR3 DNA: TGTGCCAGCAGAGGAGGGGATCAGCCCCAGCATTTT; CDR3 protein: CASRGGDQPQHF
clone size: .; V gene: TRBV20-1; J gene: TRBJ2-4; D gene: .; CDR3 DNA: TGCAGTGCTACAGGGTGGAACATTCAGTACTTC; CDR3 protein: CSATGWNIQYF
clone size: .; V gene: TRBV5-6; J gene: TRBJ2-3; D gene: TRBD2; CDR3 DNA: TGTGCCAGCAGCCTACACGCGACGTGGAGCGGGAGTACAGATACGCAGTATTTT; CDR3 protein: CASSLHATWSGSTDTQYF
clone size: once; V gene: TRBV6-1; J gene: TRBJ1-6; D gene: .; CDR3 DNA: TGTGCCAGCACCGTCGACAGGCTCCTAAATTCACCCCTCCACTTT; CDR3 protein: CASTVDRLLNSPLHF